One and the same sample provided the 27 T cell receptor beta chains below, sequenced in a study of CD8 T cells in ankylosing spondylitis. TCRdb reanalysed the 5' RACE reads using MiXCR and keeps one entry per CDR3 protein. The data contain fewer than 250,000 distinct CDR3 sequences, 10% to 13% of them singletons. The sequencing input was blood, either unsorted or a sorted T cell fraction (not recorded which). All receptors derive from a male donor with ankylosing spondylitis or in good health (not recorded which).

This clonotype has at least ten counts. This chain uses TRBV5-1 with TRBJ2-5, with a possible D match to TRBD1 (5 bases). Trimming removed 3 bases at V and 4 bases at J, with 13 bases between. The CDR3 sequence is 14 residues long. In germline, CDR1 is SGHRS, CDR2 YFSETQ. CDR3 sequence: CASSSVGAGETQYF. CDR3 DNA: TGCGCCAGCAGCTCAGTTGGGGCAGGAGAGACCCAGTACTTC. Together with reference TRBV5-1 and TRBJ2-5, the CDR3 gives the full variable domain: KAGVTQTPRYLIKTRGQQVTLSCSPISGHRSVSWYQQTPGQGLQFLFEYFSETQRNKGNFPGRFSGRQFSNSRSEMNVSTLELGDSALYLCASSSVGAGETQYFGPGTRLLVL.

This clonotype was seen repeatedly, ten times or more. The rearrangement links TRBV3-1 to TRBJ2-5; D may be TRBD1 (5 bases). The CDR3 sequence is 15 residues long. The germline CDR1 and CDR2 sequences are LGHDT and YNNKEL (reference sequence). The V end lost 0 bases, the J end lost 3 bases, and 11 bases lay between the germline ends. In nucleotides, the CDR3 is TGTGCCAGCAGCCAAGATCCCGCGACAGAAGAGACCCAGTACTTC. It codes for CASSQDPATEETQYF.

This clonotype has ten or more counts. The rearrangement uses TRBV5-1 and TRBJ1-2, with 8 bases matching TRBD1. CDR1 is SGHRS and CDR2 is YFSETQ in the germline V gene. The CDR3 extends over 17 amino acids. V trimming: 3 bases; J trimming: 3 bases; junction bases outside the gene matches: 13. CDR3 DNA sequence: TGCGCCAGCAGCTCTGGCCCTTGGACAGGGTACGACTATGGCTACACCTTC. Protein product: CASSSGPWTGYDYGYTF.

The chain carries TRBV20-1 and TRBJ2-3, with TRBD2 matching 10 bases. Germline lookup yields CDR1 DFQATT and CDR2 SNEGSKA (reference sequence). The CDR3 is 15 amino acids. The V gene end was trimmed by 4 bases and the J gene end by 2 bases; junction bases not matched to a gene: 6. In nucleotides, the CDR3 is TGCAGTGCTACCTGGACTAGCGGAAACACAGATACGCAGTATTTT. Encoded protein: CSATWTSGNTDTQYF.

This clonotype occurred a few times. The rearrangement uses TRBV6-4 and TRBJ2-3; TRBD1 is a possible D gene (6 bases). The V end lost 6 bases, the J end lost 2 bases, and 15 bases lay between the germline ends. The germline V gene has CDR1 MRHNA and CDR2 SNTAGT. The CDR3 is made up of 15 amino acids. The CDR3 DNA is TGTGCCAGCAGCTTGACGGGACAAAACACAGATACGCAGTATTTT. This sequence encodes CASSLTGQNTDTQYF.

The CDR3 sequence: CASSYSAGLPRETQYF. CDR3 sequence (DNA): TGTGCCAGCAGTTACTCCGCGGGACTCCCGAGGGAGACCCAGTACTTC. The chain recombines TRBV6-2 or TRBV6-3 with TRBJ2-5; tentative D call: TRBD2 (6 bases). The CDR3 has 16 residues. The germline V gene encodes CDR1 MNHEY and CDR2 SVGEGT. The V gene lost 0 bases and the J gene lost 5 bases, with 16 bases spanning the gap.

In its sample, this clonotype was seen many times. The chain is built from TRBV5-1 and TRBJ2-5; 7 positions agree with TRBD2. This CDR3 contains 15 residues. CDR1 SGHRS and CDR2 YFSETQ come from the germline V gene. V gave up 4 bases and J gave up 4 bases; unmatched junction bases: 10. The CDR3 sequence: CASSIQAGRGETQYF. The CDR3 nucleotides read TGCGCCAGCAGCATCCAAGCGGGGAGGGGAGAGACCCAGTACTTC.

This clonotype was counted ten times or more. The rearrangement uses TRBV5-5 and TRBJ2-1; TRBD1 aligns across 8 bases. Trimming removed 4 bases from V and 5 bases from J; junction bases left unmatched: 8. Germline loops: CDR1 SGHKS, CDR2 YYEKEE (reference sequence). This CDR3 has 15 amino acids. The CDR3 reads CASSLDRETDNEQFF. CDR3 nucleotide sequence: TGTGCCAGCAGCCTGGACAGGGAAACCGACAATGAGCAGTTCTTC.

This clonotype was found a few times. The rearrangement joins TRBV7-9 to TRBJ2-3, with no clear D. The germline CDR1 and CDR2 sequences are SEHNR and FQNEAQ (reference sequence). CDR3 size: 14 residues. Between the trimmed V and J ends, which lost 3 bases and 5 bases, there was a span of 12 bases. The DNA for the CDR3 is TGTGCCAGCAGCTTGTTTACGGCCCAAGATACGCAGTATTTT. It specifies CASSLFTAQDTQYF.

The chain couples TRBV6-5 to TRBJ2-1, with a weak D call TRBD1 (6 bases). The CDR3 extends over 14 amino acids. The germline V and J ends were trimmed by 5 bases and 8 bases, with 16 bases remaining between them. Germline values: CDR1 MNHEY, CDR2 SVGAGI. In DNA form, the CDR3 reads TGTGCCAGCAGTCTACGGACAGTAGGGGATGAGCAGTTCTTC. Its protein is CASSLRTVGDEQFF.

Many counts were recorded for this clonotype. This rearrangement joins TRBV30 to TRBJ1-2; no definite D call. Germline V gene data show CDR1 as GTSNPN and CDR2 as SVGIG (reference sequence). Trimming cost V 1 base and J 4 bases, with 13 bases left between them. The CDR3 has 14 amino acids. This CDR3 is CAWSEGGFSYGYTF. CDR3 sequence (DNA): TGTGCCTGGAGTGAAGGCGGTTTCAGCTATGGCTACACCTTC.

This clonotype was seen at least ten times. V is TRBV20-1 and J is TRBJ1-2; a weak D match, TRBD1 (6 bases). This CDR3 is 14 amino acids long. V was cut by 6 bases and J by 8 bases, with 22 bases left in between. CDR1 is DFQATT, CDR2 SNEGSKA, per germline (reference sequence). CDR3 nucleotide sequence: TGCAGTGCACCCCCCACAGGGAAGGAAGCGGGCTACACCTTC. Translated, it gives CSAPPTGKEAGYTF.

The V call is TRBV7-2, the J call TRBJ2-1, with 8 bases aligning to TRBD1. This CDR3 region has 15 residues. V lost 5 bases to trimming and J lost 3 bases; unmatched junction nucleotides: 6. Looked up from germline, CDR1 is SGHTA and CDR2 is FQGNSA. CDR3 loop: CASSPDRGDYNEQFF. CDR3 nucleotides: TGTGCCAGCAGCCCCGACAGGGGAGACTACAATGAGCAGTTCTTC.

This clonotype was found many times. CDR3 sequence: CSVDWTSGVSGQFF. The CDR3 coding sequence is TGCAGCGTTGATTGGACTAGCGGGGTTTCTGGGCAGTTCTTC. This rearrangement joins TRBV29-1 to TRBJ2-1, with 12 positions matching TRBD2. Germline-derived CDR1 and CDR2 are SQVTM and ANQGSEA. The CDR3 length is 14 residues. V gave up 3 bases and J gave up 12 bases; unmatched junction bases: 9.

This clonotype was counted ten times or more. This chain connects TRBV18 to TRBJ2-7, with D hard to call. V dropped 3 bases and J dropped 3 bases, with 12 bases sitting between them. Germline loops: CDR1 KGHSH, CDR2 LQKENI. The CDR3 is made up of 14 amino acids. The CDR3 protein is CASSPDSDGYEQYF. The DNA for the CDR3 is TGTGCCAGCTCACCGGATTCGGACGGCTACGAGCAGTACTTC.

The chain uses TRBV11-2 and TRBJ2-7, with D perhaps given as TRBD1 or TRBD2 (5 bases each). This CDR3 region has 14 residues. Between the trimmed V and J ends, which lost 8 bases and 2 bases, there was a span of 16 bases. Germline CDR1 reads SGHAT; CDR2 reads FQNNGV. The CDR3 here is CASGDGAHTYEQYF. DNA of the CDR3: TGTGCCAGCGGAGACGGGGCACACACCTACGAGCAGTACTTC.

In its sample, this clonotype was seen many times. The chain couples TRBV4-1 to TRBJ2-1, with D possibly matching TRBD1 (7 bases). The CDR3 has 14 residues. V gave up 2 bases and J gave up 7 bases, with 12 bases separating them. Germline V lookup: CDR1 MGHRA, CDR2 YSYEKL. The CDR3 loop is CASSQPTGRNEQFF. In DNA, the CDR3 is TGCGCCAGCAGCCAACCGACAGGGAGGAATGAGCAGTTCTTC.

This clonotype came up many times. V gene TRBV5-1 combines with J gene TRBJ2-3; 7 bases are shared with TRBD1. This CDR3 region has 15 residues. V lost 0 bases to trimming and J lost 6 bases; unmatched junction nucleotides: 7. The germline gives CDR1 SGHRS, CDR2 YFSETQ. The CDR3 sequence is CASSLVPGGADTQYF. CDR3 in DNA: TGCGCCAGCAGCTTGGTCCCAGGGGGAGCGGATACGCAGTATTTT.

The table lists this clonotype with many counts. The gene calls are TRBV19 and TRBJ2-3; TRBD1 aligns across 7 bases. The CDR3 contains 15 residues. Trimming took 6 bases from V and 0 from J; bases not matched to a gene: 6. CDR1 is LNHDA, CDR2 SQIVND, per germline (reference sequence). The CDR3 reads CASSTQGLSTDTQYF. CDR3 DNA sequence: TGTGCCAGTAGCACACAGGGGTTGAGCACAGATACGCAGTATTTT.

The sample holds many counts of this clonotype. The CDR3 DNA reads as TGCAGTGCTCATTCAGGGGACACAGATACGCAGTATTTT. Translating gives CSAHSGDTDTQYF. This chain joins TRBV20-1 and TRBJ2-3, with a possible D match to TRBD1 (6 bases). Per germline, CDR1 DFQATT and CDR2 SNEGSKA (reference sequence). The CDR3 covers 13 residues. V shed 5 bases and J shed 2 bases, with 11 bases lying between them.

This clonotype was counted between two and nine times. CDR3: CAFLSITRAGLYGYTF. CDR3 nucleotide sequence: TGTGCCTTCCTCAGCATCACTCGAGCGGGTCTGTATGGCTACACCTTC. This chain connects TRBV30 to TRBJ1-2, with no clear D. The ends were cut back, 7 bases at V and 5 bases at J, with 26 bases in the middle. The CDR3 is 16 amino acids. Germline CDR1 GTSNPN, CDR2 SVGIG (reference sequence).

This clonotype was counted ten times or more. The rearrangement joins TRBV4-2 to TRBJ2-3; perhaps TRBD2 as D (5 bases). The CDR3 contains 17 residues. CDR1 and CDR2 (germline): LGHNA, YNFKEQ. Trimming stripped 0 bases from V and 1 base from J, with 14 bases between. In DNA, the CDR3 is TGTGCCAGCAGCCAAGATCAGACGGGATCGGGCACAGATACGCAGTATTTT. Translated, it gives CASSQDQTGSGTDTQYF.

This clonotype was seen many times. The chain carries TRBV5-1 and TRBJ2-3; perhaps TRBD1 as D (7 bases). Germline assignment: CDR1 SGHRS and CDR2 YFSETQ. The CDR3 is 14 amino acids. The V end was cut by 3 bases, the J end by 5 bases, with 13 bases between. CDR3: CASSSNRGGDTQYF. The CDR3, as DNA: TGCGCCAGCAGCTCCAACAGGGGAGGAGATACGCAGTATTTT.

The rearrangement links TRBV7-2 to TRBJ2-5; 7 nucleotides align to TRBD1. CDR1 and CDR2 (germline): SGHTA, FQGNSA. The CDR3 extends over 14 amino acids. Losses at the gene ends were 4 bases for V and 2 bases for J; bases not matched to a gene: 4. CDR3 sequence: CASSSTGAQETQYF. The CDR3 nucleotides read TGTGCCAGCAGCTCAACAGGGGCTCAAGAGACCCAGTACTTC.

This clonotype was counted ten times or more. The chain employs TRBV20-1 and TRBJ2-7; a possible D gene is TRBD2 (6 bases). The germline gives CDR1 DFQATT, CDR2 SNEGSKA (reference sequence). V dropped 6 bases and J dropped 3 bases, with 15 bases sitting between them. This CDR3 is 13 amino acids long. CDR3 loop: CSARAGPHYEQYF. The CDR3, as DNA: TGCAGTGCCCGTGCGGGACCCCACTACGAGCAGTACTTC.

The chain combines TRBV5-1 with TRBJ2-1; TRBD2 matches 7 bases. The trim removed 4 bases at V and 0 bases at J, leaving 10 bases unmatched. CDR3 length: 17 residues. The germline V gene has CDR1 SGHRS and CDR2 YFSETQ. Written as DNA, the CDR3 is TGCGCCAGCAGCCTGGTGGGCGGGAGCAGCTCCTACAATGAGCAGTTCTTC. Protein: CASSLVGGSSSYNEQFF.

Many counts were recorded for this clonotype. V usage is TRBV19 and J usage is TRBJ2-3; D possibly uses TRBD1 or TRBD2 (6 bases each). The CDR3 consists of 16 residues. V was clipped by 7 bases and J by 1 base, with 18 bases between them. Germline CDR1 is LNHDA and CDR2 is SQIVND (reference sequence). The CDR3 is CASTPVWGAGTDTQYF. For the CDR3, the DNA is TGTGCCAGTACCCCCGTGTGGGGGGCGGGCACAGATACGCAGTATTTT.